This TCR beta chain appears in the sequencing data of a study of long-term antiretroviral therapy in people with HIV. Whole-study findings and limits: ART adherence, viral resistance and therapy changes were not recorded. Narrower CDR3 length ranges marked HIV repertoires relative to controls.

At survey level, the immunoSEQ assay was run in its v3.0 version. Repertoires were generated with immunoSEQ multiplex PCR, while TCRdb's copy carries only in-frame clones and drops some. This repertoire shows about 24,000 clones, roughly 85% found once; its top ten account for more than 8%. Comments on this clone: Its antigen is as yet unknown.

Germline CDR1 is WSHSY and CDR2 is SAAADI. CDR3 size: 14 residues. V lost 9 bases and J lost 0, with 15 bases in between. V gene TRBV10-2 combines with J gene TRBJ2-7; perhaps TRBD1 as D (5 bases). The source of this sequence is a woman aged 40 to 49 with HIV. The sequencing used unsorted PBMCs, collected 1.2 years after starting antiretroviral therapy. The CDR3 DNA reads TGCGCCAGTCAAAGGGGCATCCTCTCCTACGAGCAGTACTTC. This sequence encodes CASQRGILSYEQYF.